One and the same sample provided the 5 T cell receptor beta chains below, sequenced in a study of T-cell memory formation after mild COVID-19. Each CDR3 protein gets one entry after TCRdb re-called the 5' RACE reads with MiXCR. The sample shows 450,000 or so distinct CDR3 sequences, roughly 20% of them seen only once. Sequencing input: PBMCs or a T cell subset sorted from them (not recorded which). The receptors were sampled from an adult woman who had mild COVID-19 (a few samples of this study predate the infection). Cell type and time point are not known.

The V call is TRBV7-2, the J call TRBJ2-5; a weak D match, TRBD2 (5 bases). V shed 3 bases and J shed 10 bases, with 9 bases lying between them. Germline CDR1 SGHTA, CDR2 FQGNSA. The CDR3 consists of 11 residues. CDR3 coding DNA: TGTGCCAGCAGCTTGGCCGGGGTCCAGTACTTC. Translation gives CASSLAGVQYF. The full variable domain, rest sourced from reference TRBV7-2 and TRBJ2-5, is GAGVSQSPSNKVTEKGKDVELRCDPISGHTALYWYRQSLGQGLEFLIYFQGNSAPDKSGLPSDRFSAERTGGSVSTLTIQRTQQEDSAVYLCASSLAGVQYFGPGTRLLVL.

This clonotype was recorded many times. The chain links TRBV20-1 to TRBJ2-5; D gene unclear. The ends were cut back, 0 bases at V and 3 bases at J, with 14 bases in the middle. The germline V gene has CDR1 DFQATT and CDR2 SNEGSKA (reference sequence). This CDR3 comprises 15 residues. The CDR3 nucleotides are TGCAGTGCTAGAGATCGCCGGACCCAAAAAGAGACCCAGTACTTC. Protein: CSARDRRTQKETQYF.

This chain links TRBV5-5 with TRBJ2-5; D is possibly TRBD1 (6 bases). Trimming left V 1 base short and J 4 bases short, with 14 bases between. Per germline, CDR1 SGHKS and CDR2 YYEKEE (reference sequence). CDR3 length equals 15 residues. The CDR3 DNA reads as TGTGCCAGCAGCTTGATGGGGGCGCCGGGAGAGACCCAGTACTTC. It is translated as CASSLMGAPGETQYF.

The rearrangement joins TRBV4-3 to TRBJ2-1; 10 bases fit TRBD2. The CDR3 is 18 residues long. J gave up 1 base and V 0 bases, and 6 bases lay outside the gene matches. In germline, CDR1 is LGHNA, CDR2 YSLEER. The CDR3 loop reads CASSQESRTSGSYNEQFF. The DNA for the CDR3 is TGCGCCAGCAGCCAAGAAAGTAGGACTAGCGGATCCTACAATGAGCAGTTCTTC.

This rearrangement joins TRBV5-1 to TRBJ2-2; D not certain. The CDR3 covers 13 residues. Germline assignment: CDR1 SGHRS and CDR2 YFSETQ. The V end lost 1 base, the J end lost 5 bases, and 6 bases lay between the germline ends. In DNA, the CDR3 is TGCGCCAGCAGCTTGTACCTTACCGGGGAGCTGTTTTTT. It is translated as CASSLYLTGELFF.